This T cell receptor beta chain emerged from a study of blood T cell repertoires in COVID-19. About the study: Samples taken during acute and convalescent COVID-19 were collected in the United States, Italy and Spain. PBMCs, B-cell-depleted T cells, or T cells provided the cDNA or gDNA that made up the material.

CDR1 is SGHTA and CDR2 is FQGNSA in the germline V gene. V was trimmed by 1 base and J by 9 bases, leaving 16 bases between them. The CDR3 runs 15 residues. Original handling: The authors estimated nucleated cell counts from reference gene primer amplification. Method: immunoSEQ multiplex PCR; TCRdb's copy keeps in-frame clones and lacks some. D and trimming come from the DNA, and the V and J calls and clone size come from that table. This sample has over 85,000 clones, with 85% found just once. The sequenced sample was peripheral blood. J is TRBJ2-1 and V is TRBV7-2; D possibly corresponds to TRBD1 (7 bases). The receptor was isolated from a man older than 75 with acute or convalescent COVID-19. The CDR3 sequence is CASSLDGRGVGEQFF. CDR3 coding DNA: TGTGCCAGCAGCTTAGATGGCAGGGGGGTTGGTGAGCAGTTCTTC.